This paragraph reports one T cell receptor beta chain. These data belong to a study of blood T cell repertoires in COVID-19. Study context: PBMCs, B-cell-depleted T cells, or T cells provided the cDNA or gDNA that made up the material.

Trimming stripped 6 bases from V and 3 bases from J, with 14 bases between. Germline CDR1 and CDR2: MNHEY and SVGAGI. CDR3 size: 14 residues. Only in-frame clones appear in the TCRdb table, and some are missing; sequencing was by immunoSEQ multiplex PCR. Of 100,000 or so clones in the sample, 72% were seen once. This chain joins TRBV6-5 and TRBJ1-2; D remains unclear. This TCR was sampled from a woman older than 75 with acute or convalescent COVID-19. Sample: peripheral blood. The CDR3 nucleotides are TGTGCCAGCAGCTCGGAGGTATTTGACTATGGCTACACCTTC. This codes for CASSSEVFDYGYTF.